The 26 T cell receptor beta chains given below trace back to one sample, sequenced in a study of T-cell memory formation after mild COVID-19. One entry per CDR3 protein results from TCRdb running MiXCR on the 5' RACE reads. The table records 100,000 to 120,000 distinct CDR3 sequences, roughly 19% of them present only once. Source material: PBMCs or a T cell subset sorted from them (not recorded which). All receptors derive from a man aged 18 to 35 who had mild COVID-19 (a few samples of this study predate the infection). Cell type and time point are not known.

J is TRBJ2-7 and V is TRBV5-1, with 9 bases matching TRBD2. V was pared by 4 bases and J by 3 bases, with 8 bases of the junction left unmatched. Germline-derived CDR1 and CDR2 are SGHRS and YFSETQ. This CDR3 is built from 15 residues. CDR3 coding DNA: TGCGCCAGCAGCGCCGGACTAGCGACCTTCTACGAGCAGTACTTC. This translates into CASSAGLATFYEQYF.

V and J are TRBV18 and TRBJ2-2; 8 bases map to TRBD1. Germline lookup yields CDR1 KGHSH and CDR2 LQKENI. J was trimmed by 5 bases and V by 4 bases; bases with no gene match: 3. This CDR3 is 14 amino acids long. Written as DNA, the CDR3 is TGTGCCAGCTCACGGACAGGGCCAACCGGGGAGCTGTTTTTT. As protein: CASSRTGPTGELFF.

The rearrangement uses TRBV6-6 and TRBJ2-4; TRBD1 matches 10 bases. The V gene end was trimmed by 7 bases and the J gene end by 3 bases; junction bases not matched to a gene: 12. Germline values: CDR1 MNHNY, CDR2 SVGAGI (reference sequence). This CDR3 is 17 amino acids long. The CDR3 here is CASTPYEDRGDKNIQYF. CDR3 DNA sequence: TGTGCCAGCACCCCGTACGAGGACAGGGGGGACAAAAACATTCAGTACTTC.

This clonotype was counted ten times or more. The chain is built from TRBV29-1 and TRBJ2-7; no definite D call. Germline loops: CDR1 SQVTM, CDR2 ANQGSEA. The CDR3 totals 11 residues. Trimming cost V 6 bases and J 3 bases, with 9 bases left between them. The CDR3 nucleotides are TGCAGCGTCGTTTGGGACTACGAGCAGTACTTC. This sequence encodes CSVVWDYEQYF.

This clonotype was seen a few times. The rearrangement uses TRBV15 and TRBJ2-5, with D uncertain. The CDR3 loop spans 15 amino acids. Trimming took off 3 bases at V and 5 bases at J, with 16 bases between the two ends. Germline V gene data show CDR1 as LNHNV and CDR2 as YYDKDF (reference sequence). CDR3 sequence: CATSSEGPLRETQYF. In nucleotides, the CDR3 is TGTGCCACCAGCAGTGAAGGACCCCTCCGGGAGACCCAGTACTTC.

The rearrangement links TRBV4-3 to TRBJ2-1, with 7 bases that match TRBD2. V lost 1 base, J lost 0 bases, and 12 bases stayed unmatched. Germline lookup yields CDR1 LGHNA and CDR2 YSLEER. The CDR3 contains 19 residues. The CDR3 sequence is CASSQAKTGGPYSYNEQFF. CDR3 coding DNA: TGCGCCAGCAGCCAAGCGAAGACGGGGGGTCCCTACTCCTACAATGAGCAGTTCTTC.

Here the CDR3 DNA reads TGTGCCAGCAGCCCTCGACAGGGGGTAGGAGACATTCAGTACTTC. This sequence encodes CASSPRQGVGDIQYF. This chain uses TRBV9 with TRBJ2-4, with 9 bases identical to TRBD1. The CDR3 extends over 15 amino acids. Germline-derived CDR1 and CDR2 are SGDLS and YYNGEE. Trimming removed 4 bases from V and 8 bases from J; junction bases left unmatched: 10.

This clonotype was found a few times. The J gene is TRBJ1-3, the V gene TRBV6-5, with a weak D call TRBD1 (6 bases). Trimming took 8 bases from V and 4 from J, leaving 15 bases between them. The CDR3 covers 14 residues. Per the germline V gene, CDR1 is MNHEY and CDR2 is SVGAGI. CDR3 protein: CASSLRTEGNTIYF. The CDR3 bases are TGTGCCAGCTCCTTACGGACAGAAGGAAACACCATATATTTT.

The V call is TRBV11-2, the J call TRBJ2-1; no clear D. Germline values: CDR1 SGHAT, CDR2 FQNNGV. The CDR3 is made up of 13 amino acids. Trimming took off 3 bases at V and 8 bases at J, with 11 bases between the two ends. The CDR3 nucleotides read TGTGCCAGCAGCTTTCGCCCCGTGGATGAGCAGTTCTTC. It encodes CASSFRPVDEQFF. The full variable domain, completed using reference TRBV11-2 and TRBJ2-1, is EAGVAQSPRYKIIEKRQSVAFWCNPISGHATLYWYQQILGQGPKLLIQFQNNGVVDDSQLPKDRFSAERLKGVDSTLKIQPAKLEDSAVYLCASSFRPVDEQFFGPGTRLTVL.

V is TRBV5-1 and J is TRBJ2-2; D not resolved. Deletions cut 0 bases from V and 6 bases from J, with 6 bases between. CDR3 length equals 13 residues. Germline V gives CDR1 SGHRS, CDR2 YFSETQ. The CDR3 coding sequence is TGCGCCAGCAGCTTGGCCCCGGCCGGGGAGCTGTTTTTT. Translation: CASSLAPAGELFF.

This clonotype was counted between two and nine times. The chain has TRBV5-1 and TRBJ2-3; 14 nucleotides line up with TRBD2. From germline, CDR1 is SGHRS and CDR2 YFSETQ. The CDR3 extends over 16 amino acids. After removal of 4 bases from V and 1 base from J, the junction contained 2 bases not matched to a gene. This CDR3 reads CASSAGLAGGTDTQYF. The CDR3 DNA reads as TGCGCCAGCAGCGCGGGACTAGCGGGGGGCACAGATACGCAGTATTTT.

This clonotype was seen a few times. The chain is built from TRBV6-2 or TRBV6-3 and TRBJ2-2; D gene unclear. Germline CDR1 reads MNHEY; CDR2 reads SVGEGT. The CDR3 contains 13 residues. Trimming removed 3 bases at V and 8 bases at J, with 10 bases between. The CDR3 bases are TGTGCCAGCAGTTATCTCACCCCGGGGGAGCTGTTTTTT. Protein product: CASSYLTPGELFF.

This clonotype occurred a few times. The V and J genes are TRBV5-6 and TRBJ2-5; TRBD2 might be the D (6 bases). The CDR3 contains 16 residues. CDR1 and CDR2 (germline): SGHDT, YYEEEE. V dropped 0 bases and J dropped 1 base, with 13 bases sitting between them. The CDR3 loop is CASSLGGGSSQETQYF. Written as DNA, the CDR3 is TGTGCCAGCAGCTTGGGTGGGGGGTCCTCCCAAGAGACCCAGTACTTC.

The chain uses TRBV7-2 and TRBJ1-4, with TRBD1 identical over 7 bases. The V segment lost 6 bases and the J segment 6 bases; nucleotides outside the gene matches: 7. The CDR3 sequence is 14 residues long. CDR1 SGHTA and CDR2 FQGNSA come from the germline V gene. The CDR3 sequence is CASRQTGMDEKLFF. The CDR3 DNA sequence: TGTGCCAGCAGGCAGACAGGGATGGATGAAAAACTGTTTTTT.

Many counts were recorded for this clonotype. The gene calls are TRBV20-1 and TRBJ2-2; 11 bases are a match to TRBD1. CDR1 DFQATT and CDR2 SNEGSKA come from the germline V gene (reference sequence). The CDR3 is 17 amino acids. The trim removed 4 bases at V and 0 bases at J, leaving 7 bases unmatched. CDR3: CSAKGQGASSNTGELFF. In DNA form, the CDR3 reads TGCAGTGCTAAAGGACAGGGGGCCTCTTCGAACACCGGGGAGCTGTTTTTT.

This clonotype has only a few counts. The chain joins TRBV29-1 to TRBJ1-1; D unresolved. Trimming pared 3 bases from V and 1 base from J, leaving 12 bases between. Germline CDR1 is SQVTM and CDR2 is ANQGSEA. This CDR3 contains 14 residues. CDR3 in amino acids: CSVEETLGNTEAFF. CDR3 DNA: TGCAGCGTTGAGGAGACCTTGGGGAACACTGAAGCTTTCTTT. The whole variable domain, filled in from reference TRBV29-1 and TRBJ1-1, reads SAVISQKPSRDICQRGTSLTIQCQVDSQVTMMFWYRQQPGQSLTLIATANQGSEATYESGFVIDKFPISRPNLTFSTLTVSNMSPEDSSIYLCSVEETLGNTEAFFGQGTRLTVV.

This clonotype was seen only a few times. The chain joins TRBV7-3 to TRBJ1-1, with D possibly TRBD1 on 6 matching bases. Germline V gene lookup returns CDR1 SGHTA and CDR2 FQGTGA. V was pared by 5 bases and J by 12 bases, with 19 bases between. The CDR3 extends over 13 amino acids. The CDR3 protein is CASSRNRQGKTFF. The CDR3 DNA follows: TGTGCCAGCAGCCGGAACCGTCAGGGGAAGACTTTCTTT. The whole variable domain, remainder taken from reference TRBV7-3 and TRBJ1-1, is GAGVSQTPSNKVTEKGKYVELRCDPISGHTALYWYRQSLGQGPEFLIYFQGTGAADDSGLPNDRFFAVRPEGSVSTLKIQRTERGDSAVYLCASSRNRQGKTFFGQGTRLTVV.

The chain is built from TRBV5-1 and TRBJ2-5; D not resolved. The CDR3 is 13 residues long. V lost 4 bases, J lost 1 base, and 8 bases lay in between. Germline CDR1 and CDR2: SGHRS and YFSETQ. CDR3 sequence (DNA): TGCGCCAGCAGCAGTCGATCCCAAGAGACCCAGTACTTC. Translating it yields CASSSRSQETQYF.

This clonotype was recorded only once. The rearrangement links TRBV3-1 to TRBJ2-1, with D hard to call. The CDR3 consists of 12 residues. In germline, CDR1 is LGHDT, CDR2 YNNKEL (reference sequence). V was clipped by 2 bases and J by 9 bases, with 8 bases between them. DNA of the CDR3: TGTGCCAGCAGCCAATTCCTGGGTGAGCAGTTCTTC. Translation gives CASSQFLGEQFF.

V is TRBV7-3 and J is TRBJ2-3; 10 nucleotides line up with TRBD2. Per the germline V gene, CDR1 is SGHTA and CDR2 is FQGTGA. This CDR3 has 14 residues. Trimming took 4 bases from V and 9 from J; bases not matched to a gene: 7. CDR3 nucleotide sequence: TGTGCCAGCAGCTCTAGCGGGGGTTGGTCGACGCAGTATTTT. Amino acid sequence: CASSSSGGWSTQYF. Combining the CDR3 with reference TRBV7-3 and TRBJ2-3 gives the whole variable domain GAGVSQTPSNKVTEKGKYVELRCDPISGHTALYWYRQSLGQGPEFLIYFQGTGAADDSGLPNDRFFAVRPEGSVSTLKIQRTERGDSAVYLCASSSSGGWSTQYFGPGTRLTVL.

The chain uses TRBV7-2 and TRBJ2-7; D is possibly TRBD2 (6 bases). The germline gives CDR1 SGHTA, CDR2 FQGNSA. The CDR3 has 14 residues. Trimming pared 5 bases from V and 4 bases from J, leaving 15 bases between. The CDR3 bases are TGTGCCAGCAGCACAATGGGGGGAAGATACGAGCAGTACTTC. Translated: CASSTMGGRYEQYF.

This clonotype showed up many times. The chain is built from TRBV2 and TRBJ2-5; D gene ambiguous. Germline lookup yields CDR1 SNHLY and CDR2 FYNNEI. CDR3 length: 13 amino acids. V was clipped by 7 bases and J by 0 bases, with 9 bases between them. The CDR3 DNA reads TGTGCCAGCAATCAGCTAGACCAAGAGACCCAGTACTTC. Residues: CASNQLDQETQYF.

This clonotype was seen ten or more times. J is TRBJ2-1 and V is TRBV6-2 or TRBV6-3; D not certain. The CDR3 contains 15 residues. V shed 0 bases and J shed 14 bases, with 20 bases lying between them. Per the germline V gene, CDR1 is MNHEY and CDR2 is SVGEGT. CDR3 coding DNA: TGTGCCAGCAGTTACTCGACTGGCAGCTTGAATGGGGAGTTCTTC. Protein: CASSYSTGSLNGEFF.

The chain is built from TRBV18 and TRBJ1-5; possible D gene TRBD1, 5 bases. This CDR3 region has 14 residues. The germline V and J ends were trimmed by 3 bases and 4 bases, with 10 bases remaining between them. Germline V gene data show CDR1 as KGHSH and CDR2 as LQKENI. The CDR3 coding sequence is TGTGCCAGCTCACCGCAAGGGGTTAATCAGCCCCAGCATTTT. It specifies CASSPQGVNQPQHF. The variable domain in full, with the rest retrieved from reference TRBV18 and TRBJ1-5, is NAGVMQNPRHLVRRRGQEARLRCSPMKGHSHVYWYRQLPEEGLKFMVYLQKENIIDESGMPKERFSAEFPKEGPSILRIQQVVRGDSAAYFCASSPQGVNQPQHFGDGTRLSIL.

This clonotype has a handful of counts. The chain uses TRBV7-2 and TRBJ1-3; D remains unclear. The V gene lost 3 bases and the J gene lost 6 bases, with 9 bases spanning the gap. The CDR3 is made up of 13 amino acids. Germline-derived CDR1 and CDR2 are SGHTA and FQGNSA. CDR3 in DNA: TGTGCCAGCAGCTTCGAGATGGCAAACACCATATATTTT. Its protein product is CASSFEMANTIYF.

The genes are TRBV29-1 and TRBJ1-1; D gene uncertain. This CDR3 is 13 amino acids long. Trimming pared 7 bases from V and 0 bases from J, leaving 12 bases between. Germline CDR1 reads SQVTM; CDR2 reads ANQGSEA. The CDR3 loop is CSARSVVNTEAFF. In DNA form, the CDR3 reads TGCAGCGCCCGCAGCGTAGTGAACACTGAAGCTTTCTTT.